The text below deals with one TCR beta chain. The sample comes from a study of blood T cell repertoires in COVID-19. Study information: The origin of the acute and convalescent COVID-19 samples was the United States, Italy and Spain.

Data came from immunoSEQ multiplex PCR; TCRdb stores just in-frame clones and leaves some out. The sample consists of fewer than 250,000 clones, about 88% of them appearing once. The CDR3 has 15 residues. The germline V gene encodes CDR1 MNHEY and CDR2 SVGAGI. V shed 7 bases, J shed 4 bases, and the junction held 9 bases outside the gene matches. The specimen sequenced was peripheral blood. This chain uses TRBV6-5 with TRBJ1-1; TRBD1 matches 10 bases. This sequence was found in a man in his sixties or seventies with acute or convalescent COVID-19. The CDR3 region is CASTSAGTGVTEAFF. The CDR3 DNA is TGTGCCAGCACGTCCGCCGGGACAGGGGTCACTGAAGCTTTCTTT.